Listed below are T cell receptor beta chains from one sample, sequenced in a study of T cell responses to AZD1222 COVID-19 vaccine. The data were produced by immunoSEQ multiplex PCR, yet TCRdb's version contains in-frame clones alone and is incomplete. The profile shows about 130,000 clones, over 75% of them singletons. The sample was peripheral blood, taken 28 days after the second dose of the MenACWY control vaccine. Receptors were obtained from an adult who received the MenACWY meningococcal vaccine as a control. CDR3s include the opening cysteine and the closing phenylalanine or tryptophan. A D gene is named only where the DNA matches it firmly. Not all rows give a size; the values are once, few, many and, for expanded clones, a class.

v_call	clone_size	j_call	d_call	cdr3_aa	cdr3_nt
TRBV7-8	NA	TRBJ1-4	NA	CASRQNPGNNEKLFF	TGTGCCAGCAGACAAAATCCCGGGAACAATGAAAAACTGTTTTTT
TRBV9	NA	TRBJ1-6	TRBD1	CASSRRTGGIGSPLHF	TGTGCCAGCAGCCGACGGACAGGGGGCATCGGTTCACCCCTCCACTTT
TRBV6-5	once	TRBJ2-1	NA	CASSYSPGGYNEQFF	TGTGCCAGCAGTTACTCGCCTGGGGGGTACAATGAGCAGTTCTTC
TRBV9	NA	TRBJ1-6	NA	CASSVRELRSSPLHF	TGTGCCAGCAGCGTAAGGGAACTCAGAAGTTCACCCCTCCACTTT
TRBV6-6	NA	TRBJ2-1	TRBD2	CASSPVAGSEQFF	TGTGCCAGCAGCCCTGTAGCGGGAAGTGAGCAGTTCTTC
TRBV5-1	NA	TRBJ1-1	NA	CASSPLSTFNTEAFF	TGCGCCAGCAGCCCCTTGTCTACGTTCAACACTGAAGCTTTCTTT
TRBV3-1/TRBV3-2	NA	TRBJ1-1	NA	CASSQLQVGVSTEAFF	TGTGCCAGCAGCCAGCTTCAGGTCGGTGTGAGTACTGAAGCTTTCTTT
TRBV19	NA	TRBJ1-5	NA	CASSLLYRDQPQHF	TGTGCCAGTAGCCTACTTTACAGGGATCAGCCCCAGCATTTT
TRBV5-1	few	TRBJ1-2	NA	CASSQEISVLGGGYTF	TGCGCCAGCAGCCAAGAAATCTCGGTTCTGGGGGGAGGCTACACCTTC
TRBV11-2	NA	TRBJ2-1	NA	CASSLALARINEQFF	TGTGCCAGCAGCTTAGCCCTAGCCAGAATCAATGAGCAGTTCTTC
TRBV9	NA	TRBJ2-1	TRBD2	CASSVGRAGVYNEQFF	TGTGCCAGCAGCGTAGGGCGAGCGGGAGTCTACAATGAGCAGTTCTTC
TRBV28	once	TRBJ1-1	TRBD1	CASSLSRTGGFRAFF	TGTGCCAGCAGTTTAAGTAGGACAGGGGGTTTCCGAGCTTTCTTT
TRBV30	once	TRBJ2-1	NA	CAWSVGTANEQFF	TGTGCCTGGAGTGTTGGTACCGCCAATGAGCAGTTCTTC
TRBV7-9	NA	TRBJ1-1	NA	CASSLRGDTEAFF	TGTGCCAGCAGCTTAAGAGGGGACACTGAAGCTTTCTTT
TRBV7-8	NA	TRBJ1-2	NA	CASSFRTESYGYTF	TGTGCCAGCAGCTTTCGAACAGAATCGTATGGCTACACCTTC